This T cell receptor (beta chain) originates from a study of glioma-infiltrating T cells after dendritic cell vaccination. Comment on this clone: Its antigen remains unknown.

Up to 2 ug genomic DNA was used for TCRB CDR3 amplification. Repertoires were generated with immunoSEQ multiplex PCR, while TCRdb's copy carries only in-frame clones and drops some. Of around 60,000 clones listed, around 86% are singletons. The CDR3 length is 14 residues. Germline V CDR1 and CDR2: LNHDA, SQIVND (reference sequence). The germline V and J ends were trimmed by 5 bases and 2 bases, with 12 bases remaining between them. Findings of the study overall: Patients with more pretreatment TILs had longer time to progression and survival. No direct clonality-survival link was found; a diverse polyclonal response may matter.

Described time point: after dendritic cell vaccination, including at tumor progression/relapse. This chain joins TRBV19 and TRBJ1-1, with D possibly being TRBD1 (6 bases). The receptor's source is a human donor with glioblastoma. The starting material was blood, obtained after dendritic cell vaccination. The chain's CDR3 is CASSREQGNTEAFF. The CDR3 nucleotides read TGTGCCAGTAGTCGAGAACAGGGTAACACTGAAGCTTTCTTT.